The source of this T cell receptor (beta chain) is a study of cytomegalovirus exposure and HLA in healthy donors. 13 Jbeta primers and 60 Vbeta primers were used for the PCR. Libraries were prepared by immunoSEQ multiplex PCR; TCRdb keeps only in-frame clonotypes and omits some of them. The data hold about 67,000 clones, with approximately 71% observed a single time. Germline CDR1 SGDLS, CDR2 YYNGEE. CDR3 length: 15 amino acids. V was pared by 0 bases and J by 5 bases, with 15 bases between. Notes on the study in general: The authors reported that TCR beta sequences could predict HLA-A and HLA-B alleles. These predictions were accurate for most subjects in the first cohort. Confirmation in vitro established that three CMV-associated chains were specific for CMV antigens.

About this clone: Its antigen is undetermined.

The TCR was taken from a woman in her twenties or thirties in good health and CMV-seronegative. Sequenced sample: PBMCs. The chain couples TRBV9 to TRBJ2-7, with D perhaps TRBD2 (5 bases). As DNA, the CDR3 is TGTGCCAGCAGCGTAGATGGCCTAGCTCGCGACGAGCAGTACTTC. Its protein is CASSVDGLARDEQYF.